The rows below give T cell receptor beta chains drawn from one sample of a study of T cells in Graves' hyperthyroidism and ophthalmopathy. One entry per CDR3 protein results from TCRdb running MiXCR on the multiplex PCR reads. The data contain around 420,000 distinct CDR3 sequences, approximately 14% of them singletons. Sequencing input: blood. These TCRs come from a woman younger than 35 with Graves' hyperthyroidism. Both conserved end residues are part of each CDR3. Fields, in order: clone size, V gene, J gene, D gene, CDR3 protein, CDR3 DNA. The D gene is left open where the match is weak. Only part of the rows carry a size: once, few, many, or a class if the clone is expanded.

>many|TRBV3-1|TRBJ2-7|-
CASSQGNSYEQYF
TGTGCCAGCAGCCAAGGAAACTCCTACGAGCAGTACTTC
>-|TRBV20-1|TRBJ2-3|-
CSARDWLAGTDTQYF
TGCAGTGCTAGAGATTGGCTAGCAGGCACAGATACGCAGTATTTT
>many|TRBV3-1|TRBJ2-7|-
CASSQVKGEQYF
TGTGCCAGCAGCCAAGTCAAGGGCGAGCAGTACTTC
>many|TRBV5-1|TRBJ2-2|TRBD1
CASSLGQGNTGELFF
TGTGCCAGCAGCCTTGGACAGGGAAACACCGGGGAGCTGTTTTTT
>many|TRBV5-1|TRBJ1-4|-
CASSPGRGGEKLFF
TGCGCCAGCAGCCCCGGGAGAGGAGGGGAAAAACTGTTTTTT
>many|TRBV20-1|TRBJ2-3|TRBD2
CSARSLAGGLVDTQYF
TGCAGTGCTAGGTCCCTAGCGGGGGGGCTCGTAGATACGCAGTATTTT
>many|TRBV6-1|TRBJ2-3|TRBD2
CASSRASGGGGDTQYF
TGTGCCAGCTCCCGGGCTAGCGGGGGCGGGGGTGATACGCAGTATTTT
>many|TRBV3-1|TRBJ2-5|-
CASSQALTSETQYF
TGTGCCAGCAGCCAAGCCCTCACTTCAGAGACCCAGTACTTC
>-|TRBV6-2/TRBV6-3|TRBJ2-4|-
CASRRPGAKNIPYF
TGTGCCAGCAGGCGGCCGGGGGCCAAAAACATTCCGTACTTC
>-|TRBV9|TRBJ2-1|-
CASSVAGVGEQFF
TGTGCCAGCAGCGTAGCGGGGGTCGGTGAGCAGTTCTTC
>few|TRBV9|TRBJ2-2|-
CASSARSGTGELFF
TGTGCCAGCAGCGCCCGTAGCGGCACCGGGGAGCTGTTTTTT
>many|TRBV18|TRBJ1-1|-
CASSPYYTEAFF
TGTGCCAGCTCACCATATTACACTGAAGCTTTCTTT
>many|TRBV2|TRBJ2-1|TRBD2
CASSGTSGGYNEQFF
TGTGCCAGCAGTGGGACTAGCGGGGGGTACAATGAGCAGTTCTTC
>many|TRBV29-1|TRBJ1-1|-
CSVPEAFF
TGCAGCGTTCCAGAAGCTTTCTTT
>many|TRBV12-3/TRBV12-4|TRBJ2-2|TRBD2
CASSFPGGGAHGELFF
TGTGCCAGCAGTTTCCCTGGCGGGGGGGCGCACGGGGAGCTGTTTTTT